Each of the 11 T cell receptor beta chains below was sequenced from the same sample in a study of blood T cells in healthy people across ages. Combining a sample-barcoded 5' primer with a J-beta primer mix, a second PCR ran for about 6 to 12 cycles. TCRdb passed the 5' RACE reads through MiXCR, listing each CDR3 protein once. The sample carries 600,000 to 800,000 distinct CDR3 sequences, over 40% recorded once. Material: blood. These receptors were taken from a woman of 80 years or more in good health.

This clonotype has a handful of counts. The chain uses TRBV7-6 and TRBJ2-4, with D tentatively TRBD2 (8 bases). V gave up 5 bases and J gave up 2 bases, with 25 bases separating them. CDR3 length: 19 residues. Germline loops: CDR1 SGHVS, CDR2 FNYEAQ. This CDR3 is CASSPREGAAVSTKNIQYF. The DNA for the CDR3 is TGTGCCAGCAGCCCTCGGGAGGGGGCGGCTGTTTCGACCAAAAACATTCAGTACTTC.

This clonotype was seen a few times. The J gene is TRBJ2-1, the V gene TRBV6-2 or TRBV6-3, with D perhaps matching TRBD1 (5 bases). Deletions cut 7 bases from V and 4 bases from J, with 11 bases between. Per germline, CDR1 MNHEY and CDR2 SVGEGT. The CDR3 has 13 amino acids. This CDR3 is CASMSQEYNEQFF. In DNA form, the CDR3 reads TGTGCCAGCATGTCACAGGAGTACAATGAGCAGTTCTTC.

About this clonotype: The junction shows a germline mismatch at one end, possibly a read error. The V call is TRBV6-5, the J call TRBJ2-3; perhaps TRBD2 as D (5 bases). Germline V gene sequence: CDR1 MNHEY, CDR2 SVGAGI. This CDR3 is built from 19 residues. The CDR3, as DNA: TGTGCCAGCCGTTACTCGAGTAAGAAGCCCGGACTTTCCACAGATACGCAGTATTTT. Residues: CASRYSSKKPGLSTDTQYF.

This clonotype has a count of ten or more. The chain links TRBV12-3 or TRBV12-4 to TRBJ2-3, with unresolved D. There are 11 residues in the CDR3. The ends were cut back, 8 bases at V and 2 bases at J, with 5 bases in the middle. In DNA form, the CDR3 reads TGTGCCAGCGCAAACACAGATACGCAGTATTTT. Translating it yields CASANTDTQYF.

This clonotype came up many times. CDR3 nucleotides: TGTGCCAGCAGCTTGGCCAGCACCTTTTACAACAATGAGCAGTTCTTC. It specifies CASSLASTFYNNEQFF. The chain carries TRBV5-6 and TRBJ2-1; D call uncertain. The CDR3 has 16 amino acids. CDR1 SGHDT and CDR2 YYEEEE come from the germline V gene. V shed 0 bases and J shed 5 bases, with 15 bases lying between them.

CDR3 amino acids: CASSIFPPQGLGETQYF. CDR3 bases: TGTGCCAGCAGTATCTTCCCTCCCCAGGGGTTGGGAGAGACCCAGTACTTC. This sequence joins TRBV6-1 and TRBJ2-7; possibly TRBD1 for D (6 bases). The assigned J gene may be wrong: the sequence end matches TRBJ2-5 better. The CDR3 is 17 residues long. Looked up from germline, CDR1 is MNHNS and CDR2 is SASEGT.

This clonotype was counted once. Germline and junction disagree at one end, which may indicate a read error. The CDR3 bases are TGTGCCACCTACAGGGCGTCGGGACTCTACGATGAGCAGTTCTTC. Amino acids: CATYRASGLYDEQFF. The chain is built from TRBV6-5 and TRBJ2-1, with D possibly being TRBD1 or TRBD2 (6 bases each). CDR3 length: 15 amino acids. Germline CDR1 reads MNHEY; CDR2 reads SVGAGI.

J is TRBJ2-1 and V is TRBV12-3 or TRBV12-4; 7 positions match TRBD2. V shed 0 bases and J 9 bases; nucleotides not matched to a gene: 11. The CDR3 has 16 residues. CDR3 protein: CASSLAGRAGRSEQFF. The DNA for the CDR3 is TGTGCCAGCAGTTTAGCGGGACGAGCGGGGAGGAGTGAGCAGTTCTTC.

The chain carries TRBV20-1 and TRBJ1-2, with 9 bases aligning to TRBD1. After removal of 6 bases from V and 6 bases from J, the junction contained 14 bases not matched to a gene. Germline CDR1 DFQATT, CDR2 SNEGSKA (reference sequence). The CDR3 has 15 residues. CDR3 loop: CSAALGQGGWNGYTF. Written as DNA, the CDR3 is TGCAGTGCCGCCCTGGGACAGGGTGGGTGGAATGGCTACACCTTC.

This chain links TRBV7-2 with TRBJ2-1; 10 bases agree with TRBD2. Trimming at V came to 1 base and at J to 5 bases, leaving 2 bases not matched to a gene. The length of the CDR3 is 15 residues. Germline CDR1 SGHTA, CDR2 FQGNSA. CDR3 loop: CASSLEGLANNEQFF. The CDR3 nucleotides are TGTGCCAGCAGCTTAGAGGGACTAGCGAACAATGAGCAGTTCTTC.

This chain uses TRBV5-4 with TRBJ1-1; 9 positions agree with TRBD1. J was trimmed by 12 bases and V by 3 bases; bases with no gene match: 9. CDR1 is SGHNT and CDR2 is YYREEE in the germline V gene (reference sequence). The CDR3 runs to 13 residues. CDR3 amino acids: CASSWKGTGLSFF. The CDR3 coding sequence is TGTGCCAGCAGCTGGAAGGGGACAGGGTTGTCTTTCTTT.